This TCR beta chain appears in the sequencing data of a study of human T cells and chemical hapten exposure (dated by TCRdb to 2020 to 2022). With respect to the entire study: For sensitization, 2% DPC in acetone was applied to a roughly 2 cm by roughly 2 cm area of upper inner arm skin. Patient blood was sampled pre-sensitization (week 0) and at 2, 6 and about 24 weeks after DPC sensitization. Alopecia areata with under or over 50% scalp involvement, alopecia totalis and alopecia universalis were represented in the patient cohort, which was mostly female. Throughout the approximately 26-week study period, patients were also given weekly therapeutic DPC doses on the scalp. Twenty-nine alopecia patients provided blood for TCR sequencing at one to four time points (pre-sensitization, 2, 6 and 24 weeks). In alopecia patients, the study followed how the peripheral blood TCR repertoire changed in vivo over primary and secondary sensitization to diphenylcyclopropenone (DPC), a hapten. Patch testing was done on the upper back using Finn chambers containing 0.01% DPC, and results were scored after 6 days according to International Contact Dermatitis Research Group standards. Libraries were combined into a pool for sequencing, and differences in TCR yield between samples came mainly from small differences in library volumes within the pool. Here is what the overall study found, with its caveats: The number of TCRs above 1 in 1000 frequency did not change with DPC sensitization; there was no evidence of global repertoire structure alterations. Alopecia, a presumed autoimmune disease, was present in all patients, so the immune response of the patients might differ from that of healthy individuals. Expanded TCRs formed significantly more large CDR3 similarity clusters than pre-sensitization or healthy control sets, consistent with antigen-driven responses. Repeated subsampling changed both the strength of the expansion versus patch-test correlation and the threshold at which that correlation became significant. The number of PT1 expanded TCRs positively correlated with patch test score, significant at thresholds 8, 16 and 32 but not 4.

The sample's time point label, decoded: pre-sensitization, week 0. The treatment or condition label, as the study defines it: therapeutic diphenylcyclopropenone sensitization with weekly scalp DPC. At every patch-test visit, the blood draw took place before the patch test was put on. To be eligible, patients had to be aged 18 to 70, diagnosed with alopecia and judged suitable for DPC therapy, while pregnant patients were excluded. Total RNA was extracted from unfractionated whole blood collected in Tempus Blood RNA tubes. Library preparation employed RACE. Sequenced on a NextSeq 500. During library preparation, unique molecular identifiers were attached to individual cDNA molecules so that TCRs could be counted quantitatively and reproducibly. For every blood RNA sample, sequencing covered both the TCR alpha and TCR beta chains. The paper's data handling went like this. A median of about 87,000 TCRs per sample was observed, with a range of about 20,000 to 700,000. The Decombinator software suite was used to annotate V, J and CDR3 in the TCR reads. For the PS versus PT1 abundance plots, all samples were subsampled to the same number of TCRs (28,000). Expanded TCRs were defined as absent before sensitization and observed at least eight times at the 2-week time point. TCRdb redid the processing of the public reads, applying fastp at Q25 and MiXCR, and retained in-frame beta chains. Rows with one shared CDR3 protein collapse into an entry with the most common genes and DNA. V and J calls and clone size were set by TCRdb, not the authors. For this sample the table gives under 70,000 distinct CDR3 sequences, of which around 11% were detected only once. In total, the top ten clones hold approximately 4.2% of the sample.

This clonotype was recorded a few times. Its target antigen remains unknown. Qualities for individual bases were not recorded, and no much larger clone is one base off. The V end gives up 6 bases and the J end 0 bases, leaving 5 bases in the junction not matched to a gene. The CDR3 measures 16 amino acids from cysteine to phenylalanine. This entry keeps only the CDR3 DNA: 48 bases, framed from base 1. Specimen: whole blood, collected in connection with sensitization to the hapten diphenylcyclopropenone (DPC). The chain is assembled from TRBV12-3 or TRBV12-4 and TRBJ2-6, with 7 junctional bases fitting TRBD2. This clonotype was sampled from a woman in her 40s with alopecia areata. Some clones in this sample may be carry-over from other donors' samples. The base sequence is TGTGCCAGCAGCCCCCGGGGGGACTCTGGGGCCAACGTCCTGACTTTC. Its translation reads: CASSPRGDSGANVLTF.